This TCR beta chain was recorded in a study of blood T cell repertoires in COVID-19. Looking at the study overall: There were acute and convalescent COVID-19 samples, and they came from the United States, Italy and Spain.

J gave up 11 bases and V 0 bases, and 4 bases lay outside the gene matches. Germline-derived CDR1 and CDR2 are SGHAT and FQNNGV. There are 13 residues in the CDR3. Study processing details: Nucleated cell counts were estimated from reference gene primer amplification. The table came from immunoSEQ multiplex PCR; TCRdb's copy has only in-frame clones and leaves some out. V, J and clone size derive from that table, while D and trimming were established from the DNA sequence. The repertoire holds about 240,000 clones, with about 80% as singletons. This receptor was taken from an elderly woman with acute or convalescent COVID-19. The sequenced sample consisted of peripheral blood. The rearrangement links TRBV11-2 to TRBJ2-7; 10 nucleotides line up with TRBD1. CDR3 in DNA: TGTGCCAGCAGCTTAGATCCCGGGACAGGGGAGTACTTC. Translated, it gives CASSLDPGTGEYF.